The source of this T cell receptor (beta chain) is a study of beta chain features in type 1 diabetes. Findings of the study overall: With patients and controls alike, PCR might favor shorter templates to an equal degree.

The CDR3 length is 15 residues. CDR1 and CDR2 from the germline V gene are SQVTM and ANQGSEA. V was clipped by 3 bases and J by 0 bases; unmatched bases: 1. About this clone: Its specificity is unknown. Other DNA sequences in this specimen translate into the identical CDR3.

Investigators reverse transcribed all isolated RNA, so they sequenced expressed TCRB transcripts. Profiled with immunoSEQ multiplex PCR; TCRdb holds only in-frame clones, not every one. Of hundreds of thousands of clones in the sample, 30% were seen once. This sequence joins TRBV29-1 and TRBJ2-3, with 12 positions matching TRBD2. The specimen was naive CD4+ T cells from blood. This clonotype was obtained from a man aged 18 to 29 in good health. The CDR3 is CSVDGTSGSTDTQYF. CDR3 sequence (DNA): TGCAGCGTTGATGGGACTAGCGGGAGCACAGATACGCAGTATTTT.